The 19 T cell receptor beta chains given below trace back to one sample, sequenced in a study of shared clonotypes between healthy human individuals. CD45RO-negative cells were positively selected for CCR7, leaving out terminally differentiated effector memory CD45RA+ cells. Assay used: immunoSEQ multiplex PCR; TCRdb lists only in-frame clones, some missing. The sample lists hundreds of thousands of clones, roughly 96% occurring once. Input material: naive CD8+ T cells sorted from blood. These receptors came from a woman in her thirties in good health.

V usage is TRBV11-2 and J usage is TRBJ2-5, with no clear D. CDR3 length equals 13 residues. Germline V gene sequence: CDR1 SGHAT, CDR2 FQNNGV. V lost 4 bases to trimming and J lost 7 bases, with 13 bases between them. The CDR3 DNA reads TGTGCCAGCAGCTCCGAACTGGGGTGGACCCAGTACTTC. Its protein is CASSSELGWTQYF. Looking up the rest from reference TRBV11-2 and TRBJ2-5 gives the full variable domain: EAGVAQSPRYKIIEKRQSVAFWCNPISGHATLYWYQQILGQGPKLLIQFQNNGVVDDSQLPKDRFSAERLKGVDSTLKIQPAKLEDSAVYLCASSSELGWTQYFGPGTRLLVL.

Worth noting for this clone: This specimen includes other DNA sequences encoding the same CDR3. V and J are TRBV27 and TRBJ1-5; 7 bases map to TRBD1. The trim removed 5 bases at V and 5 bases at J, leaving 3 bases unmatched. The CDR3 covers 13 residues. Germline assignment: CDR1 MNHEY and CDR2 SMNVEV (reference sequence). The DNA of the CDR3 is TGTGCCAGCAGTCCTGACAGGGATCAGCCCCAGCATTTT. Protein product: CASSPDRDQPQHF.

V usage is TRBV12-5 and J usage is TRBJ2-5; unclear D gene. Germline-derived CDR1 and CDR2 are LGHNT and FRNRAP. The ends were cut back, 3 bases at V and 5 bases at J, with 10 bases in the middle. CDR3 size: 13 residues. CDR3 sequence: CASGFGEGETQYF. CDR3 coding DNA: TGTGCTAGTGGTTTTGGGGAAGGCGAGACCCAGTACTTC.

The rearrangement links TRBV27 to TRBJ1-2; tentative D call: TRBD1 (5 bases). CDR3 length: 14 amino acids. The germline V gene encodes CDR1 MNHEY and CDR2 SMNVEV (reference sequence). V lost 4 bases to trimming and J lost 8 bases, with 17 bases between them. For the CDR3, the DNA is TGTGCCAGCAGTTGGGCACGGGGCGCGGGGGGCTACACCTTC. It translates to CASSWARGAGGYTF.

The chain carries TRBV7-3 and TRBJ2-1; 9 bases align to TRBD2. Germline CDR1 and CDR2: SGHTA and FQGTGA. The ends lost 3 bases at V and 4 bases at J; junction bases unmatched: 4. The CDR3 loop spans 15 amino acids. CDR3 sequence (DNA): TGTGCCAGCAGCTTGGGACTAGCCCGATACAATGAGCAGTTCTTC. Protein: CASSLGLARYNEQFF.

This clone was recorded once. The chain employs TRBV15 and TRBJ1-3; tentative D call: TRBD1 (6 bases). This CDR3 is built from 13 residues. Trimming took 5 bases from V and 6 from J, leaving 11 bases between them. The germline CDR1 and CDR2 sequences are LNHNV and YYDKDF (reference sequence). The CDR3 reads CATSSRDTNTIYF. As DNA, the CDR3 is TGTGCCACCAGCTCCCGGGACACAAACACCATATATTTT.

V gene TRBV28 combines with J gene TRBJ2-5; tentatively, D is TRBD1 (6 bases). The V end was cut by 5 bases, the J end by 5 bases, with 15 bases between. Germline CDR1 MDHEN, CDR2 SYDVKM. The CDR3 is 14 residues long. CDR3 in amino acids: CASSTGPMGETQYF. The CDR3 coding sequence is TGTGCCAGCAGTACAGGGCCGATGGGGGAGACCCAGTACTTC. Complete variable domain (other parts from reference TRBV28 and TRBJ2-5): DVKVTQSSRYLVKRTGEKVFLECVQDMDHENMFWYRQDPGLGLRLIYFSYDVKMKEKGDIPEGYSVSREKKERFSLILESASTNQTSMYLCASSTGPMGETQYFGPGTRLLVL.

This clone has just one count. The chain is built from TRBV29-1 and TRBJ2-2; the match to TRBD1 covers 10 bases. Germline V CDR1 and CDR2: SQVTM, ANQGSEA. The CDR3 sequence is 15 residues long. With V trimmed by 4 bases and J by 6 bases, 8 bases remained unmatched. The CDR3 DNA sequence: TGCAGCGTTGGAGTCGGGACAGGGGCGGCCGGGGAGCTGTTTTTT. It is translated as CSVGVGTGAAGELFF.

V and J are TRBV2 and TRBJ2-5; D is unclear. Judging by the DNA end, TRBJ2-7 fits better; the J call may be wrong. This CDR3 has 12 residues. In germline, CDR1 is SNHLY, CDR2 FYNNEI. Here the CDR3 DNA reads TGTGCCAGCAGTGACGGGCGCTACGAGCAGTACTTC. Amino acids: CASSDGRYEQYF.

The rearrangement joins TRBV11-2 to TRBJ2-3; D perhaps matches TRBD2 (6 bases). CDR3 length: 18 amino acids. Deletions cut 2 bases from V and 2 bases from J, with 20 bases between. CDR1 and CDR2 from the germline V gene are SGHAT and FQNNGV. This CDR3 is CASSLISLYGGATDTQYF. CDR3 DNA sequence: TGTGCCAGCAGCTTAATAAGTTTGTACGGGGGAGCCACAGATACGCAGTATTTT.

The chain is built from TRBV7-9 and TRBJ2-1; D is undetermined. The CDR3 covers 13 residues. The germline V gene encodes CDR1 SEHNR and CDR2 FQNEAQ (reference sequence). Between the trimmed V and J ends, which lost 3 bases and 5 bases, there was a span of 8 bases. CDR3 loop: CASSLSSDNEQFF. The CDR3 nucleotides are TGTGCCAGCAGCTTGTCGTCGGACAATGAGCAGTTCTTC.

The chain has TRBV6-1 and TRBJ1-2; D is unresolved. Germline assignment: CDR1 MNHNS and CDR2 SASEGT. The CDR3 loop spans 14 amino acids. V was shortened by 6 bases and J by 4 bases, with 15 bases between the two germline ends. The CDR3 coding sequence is TGTGCCAGCAGAGACCAAGGGTTCCCCTATGGCTACACCTTC. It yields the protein CASRDQGFPYGYTF.

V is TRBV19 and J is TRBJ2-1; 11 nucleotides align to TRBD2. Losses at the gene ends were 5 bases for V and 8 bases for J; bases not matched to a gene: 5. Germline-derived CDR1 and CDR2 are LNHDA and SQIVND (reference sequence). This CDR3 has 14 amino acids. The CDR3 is CASSVASGRYEQFF. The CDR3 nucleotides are TGTGCCAGTAGTGTGGCTAGCGGGAGGTATGAGCAGTTCTTC.

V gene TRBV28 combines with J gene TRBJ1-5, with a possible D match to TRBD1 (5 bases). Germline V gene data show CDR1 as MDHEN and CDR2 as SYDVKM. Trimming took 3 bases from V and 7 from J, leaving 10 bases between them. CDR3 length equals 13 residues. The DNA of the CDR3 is TGTGCCAGCAGTTTGGCAGGGAACCAGCCCCAGCATTTT. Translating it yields CASSLAGNQPQHF. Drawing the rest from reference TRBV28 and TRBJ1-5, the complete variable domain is DVKVTQSSRYLVKRTGEKVFLECVQDMDHENMFWYRQDPGLGLRLIYFSYDVKMKEKGDIPEGYSVSREKKERFSLILESASTNQTSMYLCASSLAGNQPQHFGDGTRLSIL.

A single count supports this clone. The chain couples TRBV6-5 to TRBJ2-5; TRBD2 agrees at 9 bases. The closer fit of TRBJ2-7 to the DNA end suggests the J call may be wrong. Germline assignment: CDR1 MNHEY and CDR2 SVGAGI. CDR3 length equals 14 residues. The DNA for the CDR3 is TGTGCCAGCAGGAGCCTAGCGGGACTTTACGAGCAGTACTTC. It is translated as CASRSLAGLYEQYF.

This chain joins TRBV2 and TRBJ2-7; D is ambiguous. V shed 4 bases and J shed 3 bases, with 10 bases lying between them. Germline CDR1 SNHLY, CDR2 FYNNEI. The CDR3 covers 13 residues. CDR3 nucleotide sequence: TGTGCCAGCAGTGGAGCGACGATCTACGAGCAGTACTTC. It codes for CASSGATIYEQYF.

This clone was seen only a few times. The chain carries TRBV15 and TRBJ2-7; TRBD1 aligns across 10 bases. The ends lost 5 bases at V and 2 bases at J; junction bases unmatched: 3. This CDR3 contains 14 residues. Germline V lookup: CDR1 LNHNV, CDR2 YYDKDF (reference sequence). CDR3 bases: TGTGCCACCAGCCCCGGGACAGGGGCCTACGAGCAGTACTTC. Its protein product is CATSPGTGAYEQYF.

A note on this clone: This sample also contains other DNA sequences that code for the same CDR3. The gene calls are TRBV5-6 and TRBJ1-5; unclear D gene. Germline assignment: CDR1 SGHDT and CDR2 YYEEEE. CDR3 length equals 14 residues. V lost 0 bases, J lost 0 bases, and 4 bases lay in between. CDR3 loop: CASSLAASNQPQHF. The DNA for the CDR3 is TGTGCCAGCAGCTTGGCAGCTAGCAATCAGCCCCAGCATTTT.

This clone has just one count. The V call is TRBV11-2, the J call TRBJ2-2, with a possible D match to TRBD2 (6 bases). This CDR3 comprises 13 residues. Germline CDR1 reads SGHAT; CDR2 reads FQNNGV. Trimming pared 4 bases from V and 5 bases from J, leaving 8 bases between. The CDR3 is CASSWEVTGELFF. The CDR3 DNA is TGTGCCAGCAGCTGGGAGGTGACCGGGGAGCTGTTTTTT.